A selection of T cell receptor beta chains follows, all from one sample in a study of T cell changes during pregnancy in multiple sclerosis. The data were produced by immunoSEQ multiplex PCR, yet TCRdb's version contains in-frame clones alone and is incomplete. The data contain about 50,000 clones, around 90% of them singletons. Sequences were derived from CD8+ T cells from peripheral blood mononuclear cells, sampled after pregnancy. Source of these receptors: a female donor with multiple sclerosis, enrolled in a pregnancy study. Each CDR3 is given with its conserved first and last residue. A D gene is named only where the DNA matches it firmly. Size values are once, few and many counts, or a class for expanded clones, and some rows have none.

V gene	clone size	J gene	D gene	CDR3 protein	CDR3 DNA
TRBV5-4	-	TRBJ1-5	-	CASSEEGYNQPQHF	TGTGCCAGCAGCGAGGAGGGTTATAACCAGCCCCAGCATTTT
TRBV30	-	TRBJ2-1	TRBD1	CAWSRPGQDYNEQFF	TGTGCCTGGAGTCGCCCGGGACAGGACTACAATGAGCAGTTCTTC
TRBV7-4	-	TRBJ1-4	-	CASTHREPGEKLFF	TGTGCCAGCACCCATCGGGAGCCCGGGGAAAAACTGTTTTTT
TRBV5-6	-	TRBJ2-7	TRBD1	CASTRDRGSYEQYF	TGTGCCAGCACCCGGGACAGGGGCTCCTACGAGCAGTACTTC
TRBV27	-	TRBJ2-2	-	CASKYITGELFF	TGTGCCAGCAAGTACATTACCGGGGAGCTGTTTTTT
TRBV2	-	TRBJ2-5	TRBD1	CASRTQDRGLETQYF	TGTGCCAGCCGGACGCAGGACAGGGGGCTTGAGACCCAGTACTTC
TRBV15	-	TRBJ2-1	-	CATSRRQDYNEQFF	TGTGCCACCAGCAGAAGACAGGACTACAATGAGCAGTTCTTC
TRBV5-6	-	TRBJ2-3	-	CASTSGSGLPTDTQYF	TGTGCCAGCACCTCGGGCTCCGGACTCCCCACAGATACGCAGTATTTT
TRBV7-9	-	TRBJ2-1	-	CATTSPGAGGVVDEQFF	TGTGCCACCACCTCTCCTGGAGCGGGCGGGGTCGTAGATGAGCAGTTCTTC
TRBV9	-	TRBJ2-3	TRBD2	CASSVPSSGGNTDTQYF	TGTGCCAGCAGCGTCCCCTCCAGCGGGGGGAACACAGATACGCAGTATTTT
TRBV6-4	-	TRBJ2-2	-	CASSEGAENTGELFF	TGTGCCAGCAGTGAGGGGGCCGAAAACACCGGGGAGCTGTTTTTT
TRBV19	-	TRBJ2-7	TRBD1	CASSSGTGRSYEQYF	TGTGCCAGTAGTTCAGGGACAGGGAGATCCTACGAGCAGTACTTC
TRBV7-3	-	TRBJ2-1	TRBD2	CASSRFGLASSYNEQFF	TGTGCCAGCAGCCGATTCGGACTAGCCAGCTCCTACAATGAGCAGTTCTTC
TRBV9	-	TRBJ1-1	TRBD1	CASGMDRGRRNTEAFF	TGTGCCAGCGGGATGGACAGGGGACGTCGGAACACTGAAGCTTTCTTT
TRBV6-1	-	TRBJ2-7	TRBD1	CASRGQGFDEQYF	TGTGCCAGCAGGGGACAGGGGTTTGACGAGCAGTACTTC
TRBV18	-	TRBJ2-4	TRBD2	CASFRTSGAKNIQYF	TGTGCCAGCTTCCGGACTAGCGGGGCCAAAAACATTCAGTACTTC
TRBV6-4	once	TRBJ2-1	-	CASSEDPEDEQFF	TGTGCCAGCAGTGAAGACCCGGAGGATGAGCAGTTCTTC
TRBV6-5	-	TRBJ2-5	-	CASSPGLSLRRTQYF	TGTGCCAGCAGTCCAGGACTCTCCCTCCGAAGGACCCAGTACTTC
TRBV6-5	once	TRBJ2-3	TRBD2	CASRPLAGVGDTQYF	TGTGCCAGCAGACCCTTAGCGGGGGTGGGAGATACGCAGTATTTT
TRBV7-9	-	TRBJ1-2	-	CASSFSTAYGYTF	TGTGCCAGCAGCTTTTCCACAGCCTATGGCTACACCTTC
TRBV7-6	once	TRBJ1-4	-	CASSLVGGGEKLFF	TGTGCCAGCAGCTTAGTCGGGGGAGGTGAAAAACTGTTTTTT
TRBV5-6	once	TRBJ2-2	-	CASSGEGVGELFF	TGTGCCAGCAGCGGGGAGGGGGTCGGGGAGCTGTTTTTT
TRBV21-1	-	TRBJ1-5	-	CASSRLRGRVGSNQPQHF	TGTGCCAGCAGCAGATTAAGGGGGCGCGTGGGGAGCAATCAGCCCCAGCATTTT
TRBV5-6	-	TRBJ2-7	TRBD1	CASSLGTGINEQYF	TGTGCCAGCAGCTTGGGGACAGGGATAAACGAGCAGTACTTC
TRBV5-1	-	TRBJ2-3	-	CASSLKERFTDTQYF	TGCGCCAGCAGCTTGAAGGAGCGGTTCACAGATACGCAGTATTTT
TRBV6-5	-	TRBJ2-1	TRBD2	CASSSSGGAGEQFF	TGTGCCAGCAGTTCTAGCGGGGGGGCGGGTGAGCAGTTCTTC
TRBV27	-	TRBJ2-7	-	CASSFGIFYEQYF	TGTGCCAGCAGTTTCGGGATCTTCTACGAGCAGTACTTC
TRBV7-9	-	TRBJ2-2	TRBD1	CASSLPPPGQGWAGELFF	TGTGCCAGCAGCTTACCCCCTCCGGGACAGGGGTGGGCCGGGGAGCTGTTTTTT
TRBV6-1	-	TRBJ1-5	-	CASSEEGEPHSNQPQHF	TGTGCCAGCAGTGAAGAGGGGGAGCCTCATAGCAATCAGCCCCAGCATTTT
TRBV29-1	-	TRBJ1-3	-	CSVAQGSGNTIYF	TGCAGCGTTGCCCAGGGGTCAGGAAACACCATATATTTT
TRBV29-1	-	TRBJ2-1	-	CSAGSREQFF	TGCAGCGCCGGGTCAAGGGAGCAGTTCTTC
TRBV7-7	-	TRBJ2-1	TRBD1	CASSLGQGGHEQFF	TGTGCTAGCAGCTTAGGACAGGGAGGTCATGAGCAGTTCTTC
TRBV4-1	-	TRBJ2-1	TRBD2	CASSQPGLAGGRTMDEQFF	TGCGCCAGCAGCCAGCCGGGACTAGCGGGGGGGCGCACAATGGATGAGCAGTTCTTC
TRBV5-1	-	TRBJ1-2	-	CASSATRQVEYGYTF	TGCGCCAGCAGCGCGACCCGACAGGTCGAATATGGCTACACCTTC
TRBV29-1	-	TRBJ1-5	-	CSVETTGDPNQPQHF	TGCAGCGTTGAAACAACGGGGGATCCCAATCAGCCCCAGCATTTT
TRBV15	-	TRBJ1-5	-	CATSRVQDNQPQHF	TGTGCCACCAGCAGAGTCCAGGATAATCAGCCCCAGCATTTT
TRBV9	-	TRBJ2-7	-	CASSVDGGYEEQYF	TGTGCCAGCAGCGTAGATGGGGGCTATGAGGAGCAGTACTTC
TRBV15	-	TRBJ2-7	TRBD1	CATSRDLGQTYEQYF	TGTGCCACCAGCAGAGATTTGGGACAGACCTACGAGCAGTACTTC
TRBV7-3	-	TRBJ2-3	-	CASSLSIDTQYF	TGTGCCAGCAGCTTATCCATAGATACGCAGTATTTT
TRBV6-1	-	TRBJ2-1	-	CASSENEASPDEQFF	TGTGCCAGCAGTGAAAATGAGGCTAGTCCTGATGAGCAGTTCTTC
TRBV6-6	once	TRBJ2-1	TRBD2	CASSSSGAGNEQFF	TGTGCCAGCAGTTCTAGCGGGGCGGGCAATGAGCAGTTCTTC
TRBV9	-	TRBJ1-2	-	CASSGLTGSGNYGYTF	TGTGCCAGCAGCGGGCTAACAGGGTCCGGGAACTATGGCTACACCTTC
TRBV10-3	-	TRBJ1-1	-	CAISPTDLNTEAFF	TGTGCCATCAGCCCGACAGACCTGAACACTGAAGCTTTCTTT
TRBV5-1	-	TRBJ2-7	TRBD1	CASSLGWTGTSYEQYF	TGCGCCAGCAGCTTGGGATGGACAGGGACCTCCTACGAGCAGTACTTC
TRBV7-9	-	TRBJ1-1	-	CASSLEAGLLTEAFF	TGTGCCAGCAGCTTAGAAGCGGGGCTCCTTACTGAAGCTTTCTTT
TRBV4-1	-	TRBJ1-1	-	CASSQEFFVAGDTEAFF	TGCGCCAGCAGCCAAGAATTTTTTGTGGCCGGGGACACTGAAGCTTTCTTT
TRBV27	-	TRBJ1-5	-	CASSLSPANQPQHF	TGTGCCAGCAGTTTAAGCCCCGCCAATCAGCCCCAGCATTTT
TRBV19	-	TRBJ1-1	-	CASSNLQGPPIGTEAFF	TGTGCCAGTAGTAATCTGCAGGGGCCCCCAATCGGCACTGAAGCTTTCTTT
TRBV11-2	-	TRBJ2-3	-	CASSSEFGGGDTDTQYF	TGTGCCAGCAGCTCGGAATTCGGGGGTGGGGACACAGATACGCAGTATTTT
TRBV27	-	TRBJ2-1	-	CASSLSVDFEQFF	TGTGCCAGCAGTTTAAGCGTGGATTTTGAGCAGTTCTTC
TRBV13	-	TRBJ2-1	TRBD2	CASSSGTSGWSSYNEQFF	TGTGCCAGCAGCTCGGGGACTAGCGGGTGGAGCTCCTACAATGAGCAGTTCTTC
TRBV5-1	-	TRBJ2-3	TRBD2	CASSPILAGGTDTQYF	TGCGCCAGCAGCCCGATACTAGCGGGGGGCACAGATACGCAGTATTTT